A single sample is the source of the 30 T cell receptor beta chains below, sequenced in a study of blood T cell repertoires in COVID-19. Some clones are missing from TCRdb's copy, which holds only in-frame ones; the method was immunoSEQ multiplex PCR. The sample has a few hundred thousand clones; roughly four fifths are singletons. Sequenced sample: peripheral blood. These receptors were collected from a woman under 30 with acute or convalescent COVID-19.

The chain carries TRBV15 and TRBJ2-7; 8 bases map to TRBD1. Germline lookup yields CDR1 LNHNV and CDR2 YYDKDF (reference sequence). This CDR3 is built from 15 residues. After removal of 9 bases from V and 4 bases from J, the junction contained 14 bases not matched to a gene. CDR3 sequence: CATTLEQGAGYEQYF. DNA of the CDR3: TGTGCCACGACCCTAGAGCAGGGGGCGGGGTACGAGCAGTACTTC.

The V call is TRBV18, the J call TRBJ2-7, with 7 bases aligning to TRBD1. In germline, CDR1 is KGHSH, CDR2 LQKENI. The junction had 14 bases not matched to a gene; V was cut back by 2 bases and J by 7 bases. CDR3 length equals 16 residues. The CDR3 bases are TGTGCCAGCTCACCAGAACAACAGGGGATATTGGGAGAGCAGTACTTC. It specifies CASSPEQQGILGEQYF.

In its sample, this clone was seen a few times. The chain joins TRBV5-1 to TRBJ1-3; 11 nucleotides agree with TRBD1. V gave up 0 bases and J gave up 1 base; unmatched junction bases: 0. CDR1 is SGHRS, CDR2 YFSETQ, per germline. The CDR3 sequence is 16 residues long. CDR3 nucleotide sequence: TGCGCCAGCAGCTTGGGGGACAGGGGGTCTGGAAACACCATATATTTT. As protein: CASSLGDRGSGNTIYF.

V usage is TRBV11-2 and J usage is TRBJ2-2, with TRBD1 as a possible D gene (6 bases). There are 14 residues in the CDR3. In germline, CDR1 is SGHAT, CDR2 FQNNGV. Trimming left V 5 bases short and J 4 bases short, with 11 bases between. The CDR3 here is CASSTGQSTGELFF. CDR3 nucleotide sequence: TGTGCCAGCAGCACCGGACAGAGCACCGGGGAGCTGTTTTTT.

The V and J genes are TRBV7-2 and TRBJ1-2; 7 bases align to TRBD1. This CDR3 comprises 13 residues. V trimming: 7 bases; J trimming: 1 base; junction bases outside the gene matches: 3. The germline V gene has CDR1 SGHTA and CDR2 FQGNSA. The CDR3 loop reads CASTAGGNYGYTF. Written as DNA, the CDR3 is TGTGCCAGCACCGCAGGGGGTAACTATGGCTACACCTTC.

This clone was seen many times. V and J are TRBV29-1 and TRBJ1-1; 7 nucleotides match TRBD1. The CDR3 loop spans 11 amino acids. V shed 7 bases, J shed 7 bases, and the junction held 6 bases outside the gene matches. The V gene's germline CDR1 is SQVTM and CDR2 ANQGSEA. CDR3 bases: TGCAGCGCCCGGGACAGTTATGAAGCTTTCTTT. As protein: CSARDSYEAFF.

V is TRBV5-4 and J is TRBJ2-7; TRBD2 matches 14 bases. CDR3 length: 15 amino acids. In germline, CDR1 is SGHNT, CDR2 YYREEE (reference sequence). The V and J ends lost 4 bases and 3 bases, in that order; junction bases with no gene match: 3. The CDR3 is CASSKGLAGVYEQYF. In nucleotides, the CDR3 is TGTGCCAGCAGCAAGGGACTAGCGGGAGTCTACGAGCAGTACTTC.

The CDR3 sequence: CASSRWGEGLDEQFF. CDR3 nucleotides: TGCGCCAGCAGCAGGTGGGGGGAGGGGCTCGATGAGCAGTTCTTC. The gene calls are TRBV5-1 and TRBJ2-1, with 7 bases identical to TRBD2. Unmatched junction bases numbered 12, after V lost 4 bases and J lost 8 bases. The CDR3 is 15 amino acids. From germline, CDR1 is SGHRS and CDR2 YFSETQ.

This clone appeared a few times. This chain uses TRBV19 with TRBJ2-7; TRBD1 matches 8 bases. The CDR3 extends over 14 amino acids. Germline V gene data show CDR1 as LNHDA and CDR2 as SQIVND (reference sequence). With V trimmed by 6 bases and J by 3 bases, 7 bases remained unmatched. The CDR3 DNA reads TGTGCCAGTAGCAAGACAGGGGTCGGCTACGAGCAGTACTTC. This codes for CASSKTGVGYEQYF. Together with reference TRBV19 and TRBJ2-7, the CDR3 gives the full variable domain: DGGITQSPKYLFRKEGQNVTLSCEQNLNHDAMYWYRQDPGQGLRLIYYSQIVNDFQKGDIAEGYSVSREKKESFPLTVTSAQKNPTAFYLCASSKTGVGYEQYFGPGTRLTVT.

The V and J genes are TRBV4-3 and TRBJ1-1, with D perhaps TRBD1 (5 bases). The CDR3 has 15 amino acids. V lost 0 bases to trimming and J lost 6 bases, with 14 bases between them. Germline CDR1 LGHNA, CDR2 YSLEER. CDR3 DNA: TGCGCCAGCAGCCAAGACTGGGGGGGTTCTCCTGAAGCTTTCTTT. Amino acid sequence: CASSQDWGGSPEAFF.

The CDR3 DNA follows: TGTGCCAGCAGTGGGGCTAGCGGGAGGGGGGATATGGATACGCAGTATTTT. Residues: CASSGASGRGDMDTQYF. The chain has TRBV2 and TRBJ2-3; 12 bases align to TRBD2. Trimming removed 4 bases from V and 6 bases from J; junction bases left unmatched: 11. This CDR3 has 17 residues. Germline CDR1 SNHLY, CDR2 FYNNEI.

The chain couples TRBV12-3 or TRBV12-4 to TRBJ2-1, with D possibly being TRBD2 (6 bases). Trimming cost V 2 bases and J 9 bases, with 8 bases left between them. This CDR3 spans 12 amino acids. The CDR3 loop reads CASSLSGVEQFF. The CDR3 DNA sequence: TGTGCCAGCAGTTTATCGGGGGTTGAGCAGTTCTTC.

The V and J genes are TRBV12-3 or TRBV12-4 and TRBJ1-2; D is unresolved. The CDR3 totals 13 residues. Trimming took 5 bases from V and 3 from J, leaving 10 bases between them. The DNA for the CDR3 is TGTGCCAGCAGTCCCCGGGGAGACTATGGCTACACCTTC. Protein sequence: CASSPRGDYGYTF.

This chain links TRBV4-3 with TRBJ2-5; D is unclear. V shed 0 bases and J shed 5 bases, with 10 bases lying between them. Germline V gene lookup returns CDR1 LGHNA and CDR2 YSLEER. This CDR3 is 14 amino acids long. The CDR3 spells CASSQEAGWETQYF. The CDR3 coding sequence is TGCGCCAGCAGCCAAGAGGCCGGGTGGGAGACCCAGTACTTC.

The chain has TRBV19 and TRBJ1-2; D not resolved. The germline V gene encodes CDR1 LNHDA and CDR2 SQIVND (reference sequence). This CDR3 contains 14 residues. Deletions cut 9 bases from V and 4 bases from J, with 18 bases between. DNA for the CDR3: TGTGCCAGCACATACCAGGACGGACTCTATGGCTACACCTTC. It is translated as CASTYQDGLYGYTF.

The chain recombines TRBV27 with TRBJ1-2, with unresolved D. Germline CDR1 reads MNHEY; CDR2 reads SMNVEV (reference sequence). The CDR3 sequence is 15 residues long. Trimming took 8 bases from V and 5 from J, leaving 21 bases between them. The CDR3 loop is CASRGVVQRIYGYTF. As DNA, the CDR3 is TGTGCCAGCCGGGGAGTTGTACAAAGAATTTATGGCTACACCTTC.

This chain links TRBV7-2 with TRBJ1-2; D is ambiguous. The V gene lost 1 base and the J gene lost 2 bases, with 11 bases spanning the gap. The V gene's germline CDR1 is SGHTA and CDR2 FQGNSA. The CDR3 contains 15 residues. DNA of the CDR3: TGTGCCAGCAGCTTAGTGGCCACACCCAACTATGGCTACACCTTC. Amino acids: CASSLVATPNYGYTF.

The V gene is TRBV20-1, the J gene TRBJ2-5; 7 bases match TRBD1. The CDR3 is made up of 13 amino acids. Germline CDR1 is DFQATT and CDR2 is SNEGSKA (reference sequence). V lost 3 bases to trimming and J lost 2 bases; unmatched junction nucleotides: 3. CDR3 residues: CSASLGQQETQYF. The DNA for the CDR3 is TGCAGTGCTAGTCTGGGACAGCAAGAGACCCAGTACTTC.

The chain joins TRBV18 to TRBJ2-5; D is undetermined. Germline values: CDR1 KGHSH, CDR2 LQKENI. Trimming shortened V by 6 bases and J by 4 bases, and 15 bases separated the two germline ends. The CDR3 length is 14 residues. Here the CDR3 DNA reads TGTGCCAGCTCCCAGGATGTTGCCAGAGAGACCCAGTACTTC. This translates into CASSQDVARETQYF.

The chain uses TRBV12-5 and TRBJ2-7; 9 nucleotides line up with TRBD1. This CDR3 is built from 17 residues. The germline gives CDR1 LGHNT, CDR2 FRNRAP. V lost 3 bases and J lost 0; bases outside the gene matches: 9. CDR3 coding DNA: TGTGCTAGTGGTTTTAATCCGGGACAGGGAAGCTCCTACGAGCAGTACTTC. Its protein is CASGFNPGQGSSYEQYF.

The rearrangement joins TRBV5-1 to TRBJ2-1; the match to TRBD1 covers 7 bases. There are 17 residues in the CDR3. V shed 2 bases, J shed 5 bases, and the junction held 13 bases outside the gene matches. CDR1 SGHRS and CDR2 YFSETQ come from the germline V gene. The chain's CDR3 is CASSFPSGQPNNNEQFF. The CDR3 nucleotides are TGCGCCAGCAGCTTCCCATCGGGACAGCCAAACAACAATGAGCAGTTCTTC.

The sample holds one count of this clone. The chain employs TRBV19 and TRBJ2-1; 9 nucleotides agree with TRBD1. The germline V gene encodes CDR1 LNHDA and CDR2 SQIVND (reference sequence). The CDR3 extends over 15 amino acids. With 4 bases clipped from V and 6 bases from J, the junction kept 7 bases outside the gene matches. The CDR3 loop reads CASSTRDREANEQFF. CDR3 bases: TGTGCCAGTAGTACCCGGGACAGGGAAGCCAATGAGCAGTTCTTC.

The chain is built from TRBV27 and TRBJ1-5; D remains ambiguous. V was cut by 4 bases and J by 4 bases, with 8 bases left in between. Per the germline V gene, CDR1 is MNHEY and CDR2 is SMNVEV (reference sequence). The length of the CDR3 is 13 residues. CDR3 bases: TGTGCCAGCAGTTACAGAGGGAATCAGCCCCAGCATTTT. Amino acid sequence: CASSYRGNQPQHF.

J is TRBJ2-3 and V is TRBV18; 12 nucleotides agree with TRBD1. With 3 bases clipped from V and 6 bases from J, the junction kept 4 bases outside the gene matches. CDR3 length equals 15 residues. CDR1 and CDR2 (germline): KGHSH, LQKENI. The CDR3 protein is CASSPPGTGGDTQYF. CDR3 nucleotide sequence: TGTGCCAGCTCACCGCCCGGGACAGGGGGCGATACGCAGTATTTT.

The CDR3 nucleotides are TGTGCCAGCAGCTTCGAGGTTCACGAGCAGTACTTC. Protein sequence: CASSFEVHEQYF. The rearrangement joins TRBV7-8 to TRBJ2-7; D unclear. V was trimmed by 3 bases and J by 5 bases, leaving 8 bases between them. Per germline, CDR1 SGHVS and CDR2 FQNEAQ. The CDR3 extends over 12 amino acids.

The chain links TRBV7-9 to TRBJ2-5; 7 bases match TRBD1. CDR3 length equals 16 residues. Trimming at V came to 5 bases and at J to 5 bases, leaving 14 bases not matched to a gene. Looked up from germline, CDR1 is SEHNR and CDR2 is FQNEAQ (reference sequence). CDR3: CASSPSGTAMGETQYF. The CDR3, as DNA: TGTGCCAGCAGCCCTTCCGGGACAGCCATGGGGGAGACCCAGTACTTC.

The V and J genes are TRBV7-9 and TRBJ1-2; 7 bases are shared with TRBD1. The CDR3 is made up of 15 amino acids. The trim removed 5 bases at V and 0 bases at J, leaving 6 bases unmatched. Germline V lookup: CDR1 SEHNR, CDR2 FQNEAQ (reference sequence). This CDR3 reads CASSRLTGPNYGYTF. The CDR3 DNA follows: TGTGCCAGCAGCCGATTGACAGGGCCTAACTATGGCTACACCTTC.

This sequence joins TRBV9 and TRBJ2-7; 7 positions agree with TRBD1. This CDR3 contains 15 residues. With V trimmed by 0 bases and J by 2 bases, 5 bases remained unmatched. Germline CDR1 and CDR2: SGDLS and YYNGEE. CDR3 bases: TGTGCCAGCAGCGTAGCCGGGACAGATACCTACGAGCAGTACTTC. Translating gives CASSVAGTDTYEQYF.

This clone was recorded a few times. This sequence joins TRBV27 and TRBJ1-5; D gene ambiguous. The CDR3 is made up of 13 amino acids. Germline values: CDR1 MNHEY, CDR2 SMNVEV (reference sequence). Trimming shortened V by 6 bases and J by 2 bases, and 8 bases separated the two germline ends. The CDR3: CASSDNGNQPQHF. The CDR3 DNA reads as TGTGCCAGCAGCGACAACGGCAATCAGCCCCAGCATTTT.

This clone was observed at least ten times. The chain is built from TRBV2 and TRBJ1-1, with 8 bases fitting TRBD1. The CDR3 extends over 14 amino acids. Germline-derived CDR1 and CDR2 are SNHLY and FYNNEI. V dropped 7 bases and J dropped 4; count of bases not matched to a gene: 8. For the CDR3, the DNA is TGTGCCAGCATTAGGGACAGGAGGGGCACTGAAGCTTTCTTT. Its protein is CASIRDRRGTEAFF.